Following are 32 T cell receptor beta chains from one sample sequenced in a study of T-cell memory formation after mild COVID-19. MiXCR, run by TCRdb on the 5' RACE reads, gives a single entry per CDR3 protein. The table records hundreds of thousands of distinct CDR3 sequences, 17% of them present only once. Material: PBMCs or a T cell subset sorted from them (not recorded which). These receptors came from an adult woman who had mild COVID-19 (a few samples of this study predate the infection). Cell type and time point are not known.

This clonotype was detected a few times. The rearrangement joins TRBV6-5 to TRBJ2-1; 8 positions agree with TRBD2. The trim removed 6 bases at V and 7 bases at J, leaving 8 bases unmatched. The CDR3 length is 14 residues. CDR1 is MNHEY and CDR2 is SVGAGI in the germline V gene. Here the CDR3 reads CASSRPGGRNEQFF. In nucleotides, the CDR3 is TGTGCCAGCAGCCGCCCGGGAGGGCGGAATGAGCAGTTCTTC.

This sequence joins TRBV15 and TRBJ2-2; 7 bases are shared with TRBD2. Trimming cost V 3 bases and J 5 bases; bases outside gene matches: 6. The V gene's germline CDR1 is LNHNV and CDR2 YYDKDF (reference sequence). The CDR3 has 15 amino acids. CDR3 bases: TGTGCCACCAGCAGCGGGCGGGAGAGAACCGGGGAGCTGTTTTTT. Its translation is CATSSGRERTGELFF. Together with reference TRBV15 and TRBJ2-2, the CDR3 gives the full variable domain: DAMVIQNPRYQVTQFGKPVTLSCSQTLNHNVMYWYQQKSSQAPKLLFHYYDKDFNNEADTPDNFQSRRPNTSFCFLDIRSPGLGDTAMYLCATSSGRERTGELFFGEGSRLTVL.

This chain joins TRBV25-1 and TRBJ1-1; D is perhaps TRBD1 (5 bases). With 5 bases removed from V and 6 bases from J, the gap between germline ends came to 19 bases. Per the germline V gene, CDR1 is MGHDK and CDR2 is SYGVNS. This CDR3 spans 15 amino acids. CDR3 nucleotide sequence: TGTGCCAGCAGTTCCCCACAGGTCACGGGGTCTGAAGCTTTCTTT. It specifies CASSSPQVTGSEAFF.

This clonotype was seen at least ten times. The chain couples TRBV29-1 to TRBJ2-7; D remains unclear. The CDR3 has 14 amino acids. The germline V and J ends were trimmed by 6 bases and 5 bases, with 20 bases remaining between them. CDR1 and CDR2 from the germline V gene are SQVTM and ANQGSEA. CDR3 in amino acids: CSVAPYTDLDEQYF. Here the CDR3 DNA reads TGCAGCGTCGCTCCCTATACAGATCTCGACGAGCAGTACTTC.

This clonotype was seen only a few times. The chain uses TRBV5-1 and TRBJ2-1; D might be TRBD2 (6 bases). V lost 0 bases and J lost 5, with 12 bases in between. CDR1 and CDR2 (germline): SGHRS, YFSETQ. The CDR3 sequence is 15 residues long. The CDR3 region has the DNA TGCGCCAGCAGCTTGGGGAGGTGGGGGGACAATGAGCAGTTCTTC. Translating it yields CASSLGRWGDNEQFF. The whole variable domain, filled in from reference TRBV5-1 and TRBJ2-1, reads KAGVTQTPRYLIKTRGQQVTLSCSPISGHRSVSWYQQTPGQGLQFLFEYFSETQRNKGNFPGRFSGRQFSNSRSEMNVSTLELGDSALYLCASSLGRWGDNEQFFGPGTRLTVL.

The chain combines TRBV6-2 or TRBV6-3 with TRBJ2-5; 13 bases fit TRBD2. CDR1 and CDR2 from the germline V gene are MNHEY and SVGEGT. Trimming at V came to 3 bases and at J to 4 bases, leaving 8 bases not matched to a gene. The CDR3 covers 17 residues. CDR3 protein: CASSYARLAGGGETQYF. For the CDR3, the DNA is TGTGCCAGCAGTTATGCCCGACTAGCGGGGGGAGGAGAGACCCAGTACTTC.

CDR3 in amino acids: CSASSDRSSYEQYF. The DNA of the CDR3 is TGCAGTGCTAGCTCGGACAGGTCCTCCTACGAGCAGTACTTC. The chain combines TRBV20-1 with TRBJ2-7, with 7 nucleotides matching TRBD1. The V gene's germline CDR1 is DFQATT and CDR2 SNEGSKA (reference sequence). Trimming removed 3 bases from V and 0 bases from J; junction bases left unmatched: 5. This CDR3 is 14 amino acids long.

The chain employs TRBV7-2 and TRBJ2-1; 7 bases agree with TRBD1. In germline, CDR1 is SGHTA, CDR2 FQGNSA. This CDR3 comprises 14 residues. V was pared by 5 bases and J by 0 bases, with 1 base of the junction left unmatched. CDR3 nucleotide sequence: TGTGCCAGCAGCCGGACAGGCTCCTACAATGAGCAGTTCTTC. It encodes CASSRTGSYNEQFF.

This clonotype has a handful of counts. The chain links TRBV5-1 to TRBJ1-1, with D unclear. V was trimmed by 0 bases and J by 5 bases, leaving 11 bases between them. Per germline, CDR1 SGHRS and CDR2 YFSETQ. This CDR3 comprises 14 residues. This CDR3 reads CASSLGSPETEAFF. CDR3 bases: TGCGCCAGCAGCTTGGGGAGCCCTGAGACTGAAGCTTTCTTT. The full variable domain, completed using reference TRBV5-1 and TRBJ1-1, is KAGVTQTPRYLIKTRGQQVTLSCSPISGHRSVSWYQQTPGQGLQFLFEYFSETQRNKGNFPGRFSGRQFSNSRSEMNVSTLELGDSALYLCASSLGSPETEAFFGQGTRLTVV.

This clonotype was detected a few times. The gene calls are TRBV20-1 and TRBJ2-4; a possible D gene is TRBD2 (5 bases). CDR1 and CDR2 (germline): DFQATT, SNEGSKA (reference sequence). Trimming took off 3 bases at V and 0 bases at J, with 9 bases between the two ends. The CDR3 runs 14 residues. CDR3 loop: CSARAGLAKNIQYF. The CDR3 nucleotides are TGCAGTGCTAGGGCGGGTCTAGCCAAAAACATTCAGTACTTC.

The chain carries TRBV7-9 and TRBJ2-7, with a tentative D call TRBD2 (5 bases). Germline-derived CDR1 and CDR2 are SEHNR and FQNEAQ (reference sequence). This CDR3 comprises 16 residues. Deletions cut 3 bases from V and 6 bases from J, with 21 bases between. The CDR3 DNA reads TGTGCCAGCAGCTTCTTACCGGGTGATAGCGCTGTCGAGCAGTACTTC. Protein: CASSFLPGDSAVEQYF.

For this clonotype: The junction departs from germline at one end; a sequencing error may be responsible. The chain employs TRBV7-7 and TRBJ2-3, with 7 bases that match TRBD2. This CDR3 has 15 residues. Germline V gene sequence: CDR1 SSHAT, CDR2 FNYEAQ (reference sequence). The CDR3 DNA reads TGTGCTAGCAGCCCGGGTAGCGGGAGCACAGATACGCAGTATTTT. This translates into CASSPGSGSTDTQYF.

This clonotype was detected a few times. The chain links TRBV20-1 to TRBJ2-2; the D gene is possibly TRBD1 (6 bases). Deletions cut 5 bases from V and 7 bases from J, with 20 bases between. Per the germline V gene, CDR1 is DFQATT and CDR2 is SNEGSKA (reference sequence). CDR3 length: 15 amino acids. The CDR3 sequence is CSADTSGTYGGELFF. Written as DNA, the CDR3 is TGCAGTGCTGATACCTCCGGGACATACGGCGGGGAGCTGTTTTTT.

The chain combines TRBV19 with TRBJ1-6; no clear D. The CDR3 has 14 residues. Germline CDR1 and CDR2: LNHDA and SQIVND (reference sequence). V was shortened by 1 base and J by 10 bases, with 11 bases between the two germline ends. The CDR3 reads CASSIGGRSSPLHF. Here the CDR3 DNA reads TGTGCCAGTAGTATAGGTGGCCGCAGCTCACCCCTCCACTTT. Based on the CDR3 plus reference TRBV19 and TRBJ1-6, the full variable domain is DGGITQSPKYLFRKEGQNVTLSCEQNLNHDAMYWYRQDPGQGLRLIYYSQIVNDFQKGDIAEGYSVSREKKESFPLTVTSAQKNPTAFYLCASSIGGRSSPLHFGNGTRLTVT.

Only a few counts were recorded for this clonotype. The chain carries TRBV30 and TRBJ1-5; D unresolved. This CDR3 is 16 amino acids long. In germline, CDR1 is GTSNPN, CDR2 SVGIG (reference sequence). Trimming pared 0 bases from V and 2 bases from J, leaving 14 bases between. The chain's CDR3 is CAWSVGPPLGNQPQHF. The CDR3 coding sequence is TGTGCCTGGAGTGTAGGACCACCTTTGGGCAATCAGCCCCAGCATTTT.

V and J are TRBV5-1 and TRBJ2-7, with TRBD1 identical over 7 bases. Germline CDR1 reads SGHRS; CDR2 reads YFSETQ. The CDR3 is 13 residues long. With 5 bases clipped from V and 6 bases from J, the junction kept 8 bases outside the gene matches. The CDR3 sequence is CASRFNAGGEQYF. The CDR3, as DNA: TGCGCCAGCAGATTCAACGCAGGGGGCGAGCAGTACTTC.

A few counts support this clonotype. The chain links TRBV18 to TRBJ1-5; D gene unclear. CDR1 is KGHSH, CDR2 LQKENI, per germline. V was clipped by 6 bases and J by 2 bases, with 14 bases between them. The CDR3 is 15 amino acids. The CDR3: CASSTRQAGNQPQHF. The CDR3 DNA reads as TGTGCCAGCTCTACCCGGCAGGCCGGCAATCAGCCCCAGCATTTT.

The chain couples TRBV10-3 to TRBJ2-5, with 8 bases matching TRBD1. Germline-derived CDR1 and CDR2 are ENHRY and SYGVKD. The V and J ends lost 6 bases and 4 bases, in that order; junction bases with no gene match: 1. This CDR3 is built from 12 residues. The CDR3 region is CAIRGTGETQYF. In DNA form, the CDR3 reads TGTGCCATCAGGGGGACAGGAGAGACCCAGTACTTC.

This clonotype has only a few counts. V and J are TRBV6-5 and TRBJ1-2, with TRBD1 identical over 9 bases. After removal of 4 bases from V and 7 bases from J, the junction contained 4 bases not matched to a gene. The CDR3 totals 13 residues. Germline V gene data show CDR1 as MNHEY and CDR2 as SVGAGI. The DNA of the CDR3 is TGTGCCAGCAGTTCACAGGGGGCGGGTGGCTACACCTTC. Translation: CASSSQGAGGYTF.

The chain couples TRBV19 to TRBJ2-5; 8 bases align to TRBD1. Germline V lookup: CDR1 LNHDA, CDR2 SQIVND (reference sequence). The CDR3 contains 15 residues. V was pared by 8 bases and J by 5 bases, with 13 bases of the junction left unmatched. The CDR3 loop reads CASRRAGGYMETQYF. The CDR3 nucleotides are TGTGCCAGTCGAAGGGCAGGGGGCTATATGGAGACCCAGTACTTC. Full variable domain (missing parts from reference TRBV19 and TRBJ2-5): DGGITQSPKYLFRKEGQNVTLSCEQNLNHDAMYWYRQDPGQGLRLIYYSQIVNDFQKGDIAEGYSVSREKKESFPLTVTSAQKNPTAFYLCASRRAGGYMETQYFGPGTRLLVL.

This clonotype was found a few times. The chain couples TRBV24-1 to TRBJ2-7, with D perhaps TRBD2 (6 bases). Germline V lookup: CDR1 KGHDR, CDR2 SFDVKD. Trimming left V 4 bases short and J 3 bases short, with 18 bases between. This CDR3 spans 16 amino acids. The CDR3 DNA follows: TGTGCCACCAGTGACTCAACACGGCGGGGAAACTACGAGCAGTACTTC. It codes for CATSDSTRRGNYEQYF.

This clonotype was seen only a few times. The gene calls are TRBV15 and TRBJ2-3; D is uncertain. The CDR3 loop spans 11 amino acids. Germline V CDR1 and CDR2: LNHNV, YYDKDF (reference sequence). The V end was cut by 6 bases, the J end by 1 base, with 2 bases between. CDR3 sequence (DNA): TGTGCCACCAGGGGCACAGATACGCAGTATTTT. Amino acids: CATRGTDTQYF.

This clonotype showed up just a few times. The chain combines TRBV3-1 with TRBJ2-3; D is perhaps TRBD2 (6 bases). This CDR3 contains 16 residues. V was pared by 0 bases and J by 11 bases, with 21 bases between. Germline CDR1 reads LGHDT; CDR2 reads YNNKEL (reference sequence). This chain's CDR3 is CASSQELGLHMWEQYF. In nucleotides, the CDR3 is TGTGCCAGCAGCCAAGAACTGGGACTGCACATGTGGGAGCAGTATTTT.

CDR3: CASTPDNEQFF. Here the CDR3 DNA reads TGTGCCAGCACCCCCGACAATGAGCAGTTCTTC. V and J are TRBV7-2 and TRBJ2-1; D is ambiguous. This CDR3 is built from 11 residues. The germline V gene has CDR1 SGHTA and CDR2 FQGNSA. V lost 7 bases to trimming and J lost 5 bases, with 6 bases between them.

The chain has TRBV20-1 and TRBJ1-1; no firm D call. V dropped 3 bases and J dropped 7 bases, with 15 bases sitting between them. The CDR3 is 13 residues long. The germline CDR1 and CDR2 sequences are DFQATT and SNEGSKA (reference sequence). CDR3 in amino acids: CSASNRGQLEAFF. The CDR3 nucleotides are TGCAGTGCTAGCAACCGAGGGCAGCTTGAAGCTTTCTTT.

The V and J genes are TRBV4-2 and TRBJ2-1; TRBD2 is a possible D gene (5 bases). Germline V gene data show CDR1 as LGHNA and CDR2 as YNFKEQ. Trimming removed 0 bases from V and 2 bases from J, with 11 bases in between. The CDR3 sequence is 16 residues long. The CDR3 reads CASSQDSLVPYNEQFF. In nucleotides, the CDR3 is TGTGCCAGCAGCCAAGATTCACTAGTCCCCTACAATGAGCAGTTCTTC.

This clonotype was seen a few times. Germline and junction disagree at one end, which may indicate a read error. V usage is TRBV11-2 and J usage is TRBJ2-5; 7 nucleotides agree with TRBD2. Germline V gene sequence: CDR1 SGHAT, CDR2 FQNNGV. This CDR3 region has 16 residues. CDR3 sequence: CASSFSLLAAREPQYF. In DNA form, the CDR3 reads TGTGCCAGCAGCTTTTCTCTGCTAGCGGCAAGAGAGCCCCAGTACTTC.

V is TRBV7-2 and J is TRBJ1-5, with a possible D match to TRBD1 (5 bases). V dropped 3 bases and J dropped 9 bases, with 9 bases sitting between them. The CDR3 totals 12 residues. The germline V gene has CDR1 SGHTA and CDR2 FQGNSA. The CDR3 DNA is TGTGCCAGCAGCTTCGAGAGGGGGCCCCAGCATTTT. This encodes CASSFERGPQHF.

The chain recombines TRBV29-1 with TRBJ1-1, with TRBD1 identical over 8 bases. J was trimmed by 0 bases and V by 7 bases; bases with no gene match: 7. Germline V CDR1 and CDR2: SQVTM, ANQGSEA. The CDR3 totals 14 residues. This chain's CDR3 is CSALDRVMNTEAFF. The CDR3 nucleotides are TGCAGCGCGCTGGACAGGGTTATGAACACTGAAGCTTTCTTT.

The sample holds a few counts of this clonotype. The gene calls are TRBV12-3 or TRBV12-4 and TRBJ2-2; D gene unclear. Trimming left V 9 bases short and J 8 bases short, with 16 bases between. The CDR3 has 13 amino acids. In DNA form, the CDR3 reads TGTGCCAGAAACTCGAGCCCGTTGGGGGAGCTGTTTTTT. Its protein is CARNSSPLGELFF.

This clonotype occurred a few times. This chain connects TRBV30 to TRBJ2-7; no clear D gene. The V end was cut by 2 bases, the J end by 3 bases, with 8 bases between. CDR1 is GTSNPN, CDR2 SVGIG, per germline (reference sequence). CDR3 length equals 12 residues. CDR3 region: CAWSLGRYEQYF. The CDR3 nucleotides read TGTGCCTGGAGTTTAGGCCGCTACGAGCAGTACTTC. Combining the CDR3 with reference TRBV30 and TRBJ2-7 gives the whole variable domain SQTIHQWPATLVQPVGSPLSLECTVEGTSNPNLYWYRQAAGRGLQLLFYSVGIGQISSEVPQNLSASRPQDRQFILSSKKLLLSDSGFYLCAWSLGRYEQYFGPGTRLTVT.

Many counts were recorded for this clonotype. This chain joins TRBV18 and TRBJ2-7, with 8 bases lining up with TRBD1. CDR1 and CDR2 from the germline V gene are KGHSH and LQKENI. V gave up 2 bases and J gave up 7 bases; unmatched junction bases: 7. The CDR3 contains 14 residues. The CDR3 nucleotides are TGTGCCAGCTCACCAGGGACAGGCAAAGGAGAGCAGTACTTC. Protein product: CASSPGTGKGEQYF.